Listed below are T cell receptor beta chains from one sample, sequenced in a study of blood T cell repertoires in COVID-19. The method was immunoSEQ multiplex PCR; TCRdb's version includes in-frame clones alone and lacks a portion of them. Among 250,000 to 350,000 clones, roughly 89% were seen once, and the ten largest hold 1.7%. The source material was PBMCs or T cells enriched from blood (not recorded which). These TCRs come from a woman aged 18-30 years with acute COVID-19. CDR3s include the opening cysteine and the closing phenylalanine or tryptophan. A D gene is named only where the DNA matches it firmly. A clone size is listed for some rows: how often the clone was seen (once, few, many), or a class if it is expanded.

D gene | clone size | J gene | V gene | CDR3 protein | CDR3 DNA
- | - | TRBJ2-2 | TRBV10-3 | CAISDGGDGELFF | TGTGCCATCAGTGATGGAGGTGACGGGGAGCTGTTTTTT
- | - | TRBJ1-1 | TRBV29-1 | CSGRKGQLAEAFF | TGCAGCGGAAGAAAGGGGCAGCTTGCTGAAGCTTTCTTT
- | - | TRBJ1-6 | TRBV4-2 | CASSRTDNPNSPLHF | TGTGCCAGCAGCCGTACAGACAACCCTAATTCACCCCTCCACTTT
- | - | TRBJ1-3 | TRBV4-1 | CASSQGATLSGNTIYF | TGCGCCAGCAGCCAAGGGGCGACCCTCTCTGGAAACACCATATATTTT
- | once | TRBJ1-1 | TRBV15 | CATSSNPQAYTEAFF | TGTGCCACCAGCAGTAACCCACAGGCTTACACTGAAGCTTTCTTT
TRBD1 | few | TRBJ1-4 | TRBV6-5 | CASSYTDGTGGEKLFF | TGTGCCAGCAGTTACACTGACGGGACAGGGGGCGAAAAACTGTTTTTT
TRBD2 | once | TRBJ2-1 | TRBV2 | CASSASGRYNEQFF | TGTGCCAGCAGTGCCAGCGGGAGATACAATGAGCAGTTCTTC
- | - | TRBJ1-2 | TRBV29-1 | CSVEVEMYGYTF | TGCAGCGTTGAAGTCGAGATGTATGGCTACACCTTC
TRBD2 | few | TRBJ2-1 | TRBV30 | CAWSAQGLADNEQFF | TGTGCCTGGAGTGCTCAGGGACTAGCGGACAATGAGCAGTTCTTC
TRBD1 | - | TRBJ1-4 | TRBV29-1 | CSASGGLNEKLFF | TGCAGCGCATCAGGGGGGCTAAATGAAAAACTGTTTTTT
TRBD2 | - | TRBJ2-6 | TRBV7-3 | CASSRGLAGDSGANVLTF | TGTGCCAGCAGCCGTGGACTAGCTGGAGACTCTGGGGCCAACGTCCTGACTTTC
- | few | TRBJ1-1 | TRBV6-6 | CASREDYEAFF | TGTGCCAGCCGGGAGGACTATGAAGCTTTCTTT
TRBD2 | - | TRBJ2-1 | TRBV10-3 | CAIRGSGSSSSYNEQFF | TGTGCCATCAGGGGTAGCGGGAGTTCTAGCTCCTACAATGAGCAGTTCTTC
- | - | TRBJ2-7 | TRBV18 | CASSGGNGSYEQYF | TGTGCCAGCTCCGGGGGAAACGGGTCCTACGAGCAGTACTTC
TRBD1 | - | TRBJ2-7 | TRBV6-6 | CASSYSGTGGSEQYF | TGTGCCAGCAGTTACTCGGGGACAGGAGGTAGCGAGCAGTACTTC
- | - | TRBJ1-1 | TRBV2 | CASSPLTAITEAFF | TGTGCCAGCAGTCCCCTGACAGCAATCACTGAAGCTTTCTTT
TRBD2 | - | TRBJ2-1 | TRBV27 | CASIKLAGAYNEQFF | TGTGCCAGCATCAAACTAGCGGGAGCCTACAATGAGCAGTTCTTC
- | - | TRBJ2-7 | TRBV6-5 | CASSYSATGSYEQYF | TGTGCCAGCAGTTACTCCGCAACAGGGTCCTACGAGCAGTACTTC
TRBD1 | - | TRBJ1-1 | TRBV7-2 | CASSNRGAEAFF | TGTGCCAGCAGCAACAGGGGCGCTGAAGCTTTCTTT
- | - | TRBJ1-5 | TRBV15 | CATGKGNQPQHF | TGTGCCACGGGCAAAGGCAATCAGCCCCAGCATTTT
- | - | TRBJ2-1 | TRBV11-2 | CASSFQPLGAGDEQFF | TGTGCCAGCAGCTTCCAACCCTTGGGGGCAGGCGATGAGCAGTTCTTC
TRBD1 | - | TRBJ2-1 | TRBV5-1 | CASSSTGGSYNEQFF | TGCGCCAGCAGCTCGACAGGGGGCTCCTACAATGAGCAGTTCTTC
TRBD2 | - | TRBJ2-2 | TRBV5-4 | CASSLTGREGGTGELFF | TGTGCCAGCAGCTTGACGGGTCGGGAGGGCGGCACCGGGGAGCTGTTTTTT
- | - | TRBJ2-1 | TRBV27 | CASSQLVSNEQFF | TGTGCCAGCAGCCAACTTGTGTCAAATGAGCAGTTCTTC
TRBD1 | - | TRBJ1-4 | TRBV5-4 | CASSLYGTGSNEKLFF | TGTGCCAGCAGCTTGTACGGGACAGGATCTAATGAAAAACTGTTTTTT
TRBD1 | - | TRBJ2-7 | TRBV19 | CASSPGQVYSSYEQYF | TGTGCCAGTAGTCCGGGACAGGTATACAGCTCCTACGAGCAGTACTTC
TRBD1 | - | TRBJ2-1 | TRBV6-2/TRBV6-3 | CASSHAGTGQNNEQFF | TGTGCCAGCAGTCACGCCGGGACAGGGCAAAACAATGAGCAGTTCTTC
TRBD2 | - | TRBJ2-2 | TRBV19 | CASLSWVTSGVNTGELFF | TGTGCCAGTCTGTCCTGGGTAACTAGCGGGGTGAACACCGGGGAGCTGTTTTTT
TRBD1 | - | TRBJ1-5 | TRBV27 | CASSLARGPHQPQHF | TGTGCCAGCAGTTTAGCCAGGGGGCCCCATCAGCCCCAGCATTTT
TRBD1 | - | TRBJ1-1 | TRBV10-2 | CASKRPGQINTEAFF | TGCGCCAGTAAAAGACCGGGACAGATCAACACTGAAGCTTTCTTT
- | - | TRBJ1-6 | TRBV6-5 | CASSYKGVNSPLHF | TGTGCCAGCAGTTACAAGGGGGTCAATTCACCCCTCCACTTT
TRBD1 | - | TRBJ2-7 | TRBV5-1 | CASSLAQRTGGGYEQYF | TGCGCCAGCAGCTTGGCCCAGAGGACAGGGGGCGGATACGAGCAGTACTTC
TRBD1 | - | TRBJ1-1 | TRBV18 | CASSPGQGAGEAFF | TGTGCCAGCTCACCCGGACAGGGGGCTGGTGAAGCTTTCTTT
- | - | TRBJ1-3 | TRBV2 | CASSRRRGSSGNTIYF | TGTGCCAGCAGCCGAAGAAGGGGGAGCTCTGGAAACACCATATATTTT
TRBD1 | - | TRBJ2-1 | TRBV19 | CACRDRNSEEQFF | TGTGCCTGCCGGGACAGGAACTCGGAGGAGCAGTTCTTC
TRBD1 | - | TRBJ1-6 | TRBV6-5 | CASSFPRDRGNSPLHF | TGTGCCAGCAGTTTCCCCCGGGACAGGGGAAATTCACCCCTCCACTTT
TRBD2 | - | TRBJ2-5 | TRBV11-2 | CASTGTSGGRETQYF | TGTGCCAGCACCGGGACTAGCGGGGGGCGAGAGACCCAGTACTTC
TRBD2 | - | TRBJ2-5 | TRBV9 | CASTYGAGREETQYF | TGTGCCAGCACCTATGGAGCGGGAAGAGAGGAGACCCAGTACTTC
- | - | TRBJ2-5 | TRBV5-1 | CASSSQGGGLQETQYF | TGCGCCAGCAGCTCACAGGGCGGGGGACTCCAAGAGACCCAGTACTTC
TRBD2 | - | TRBJ2-2 | TRBV5-4 | CASRTSGTGELFF | TGTGCCAGTAGGACTAGCGGTACCGGGGAGCTGTTTTTT
TRBD1 | - | TRBJ2-2 | TRBV27 | CASRPTGGGELFF | TGTGCCAGCAGGCCTACAGGGGGCGGGGAGCTGTTTTTT
TRBD2 | - | TRBJ2-7 | TRBV4-2 | CASSPSGRAYEQYF | TGTGCCAGCAGCCCTAGCGGGAGGGCCTACGAGCAGTACTTC
TRBD1 | few | TRBJ2-3 | TRBV5-1 | CASRTGGRTDTQYF | TGCGCCAGCAGGACAGGGGGGCGCACAGATACGCAGTATTTT
TRBD1 | few | TRBJ2-7 | TRBV27 | CASSLSQYRGEQYF | TGTGCCAGCAGTTTATCGCAGTACAGGGGAGAGCAGTACTTC
TRBD2 | - | TRBJ2-1 | TRBV7-8 | CASSFGLAGVWNEQFF | TGTGCCAGCAGCTTTGGGCTAGCGGGAGTTTGGAATGAGCAGTTCTTC
TRBD1 | - | TRBJ2-7 | TRBV7-2 | CASSLGTGPREQYF | TGTGCCAGCAGCTTAGGGACAGGACCTCGGGAGCAGTACTTC
- | - | TRBJ2-3 | TRBV21-1 | CASSKEAPSGSRGTDTQYF | TGTGCCAGCAGCAAAGAGGCGCCTAGCGGGAGTCGAGGGACAGATACGCAGTATTTT
- | - | TRBJ2-1 | TRBV25-1 | CASSEFSGAFEQFF | TGTGCCAGCAGTGAATTTTCAGGGGCTTTTGAGCAGTTCTTC
TRBD1 | - | TRBJ2-7 | TRBV4-3 | CASSQEPRGYHEQYF | TGCGCCAGCAGCCAAGAACCCAGGGGGTACCACGAGCAGTACTTC
TRBD1 | - | TRBJ1-2 | TRBV4-1 | CASSQGRTGYYGYTF | TGCGCCAGCAGCCAAGGAAGGACAGGGTATTATGGCTACACCTTC
TRBD2 | - | TRBJ2-3 | TRBV5-1 | CASSTRLAGPEYTQYF | TGCGCCAGCAGCACCCGACTAGCGGGGCCAGAGTATACGCAGTATTTT
- | - | TRBJ2-7 | TRBV9 | CASSVDSGPHYEQYF | TGTGCCAGCAGCGTAGACAGCGGTCCCCACTACGAGCAGTACTTC
TRBD1 | - | TRBJ2-5 | TRBV6-5 | CASSFTTGGVETQYF | TGTGCCAGCAGTTTTACGACAGGGGGAGTGGAGACCCAGTACTTC
- | - | TRBJ1-1 | TRBV28 | CASSLGAGGLNAEAFF | TGTGCCAGCAGTTTGGGGGCGGGAGGGCTGAACGCTGAAGCTTTCTTT
TRBD1 | - | TRBJ2-5 | TRBV7-9 | CASSLERGQRGTQYF | TGTGCCAGCAGCTTAGAAAGGGGGCAAAGAGGGACCCAGTACTTC
TRBD1 | - | TRBJ1-4 | TRBV27 | CASSLTGGRPGGLFF | TGTGCCAGCAGTTTAACAGGGGGCCGCCCTGGGGGACTGTTTTTT
- | - | TRBJ2-5 | TRBV2 | CASRGWAGETQYF | TGTGCCAGCAGGGGGTGGGCGGGGGAGACCCAGTACTTC
TRBD1 | - | TRBJ1-4 | TRBV4-3 | CASSDGQGAYNEKLFF | TGCGCCAGCAGCGACGGACAGGGGGCTTATAATGAAAAACTGTTTTTT
TRBD1 | - | TRBJ2-3 | TRBV5-4 | CASSLRQGGWGTDTQYF | TGTGCCAGCAGCTTGAGACAGGGGGGTTGGGGCACAGATACGCAGTATTTT
- | - | TRBJ2-3 | TRBV7-6 | CASSGPRLEGTDTQYF | TGTGCCAGCAGCGGGCCGCGACTAGAAGGCACAGATACGCAGTATTTT